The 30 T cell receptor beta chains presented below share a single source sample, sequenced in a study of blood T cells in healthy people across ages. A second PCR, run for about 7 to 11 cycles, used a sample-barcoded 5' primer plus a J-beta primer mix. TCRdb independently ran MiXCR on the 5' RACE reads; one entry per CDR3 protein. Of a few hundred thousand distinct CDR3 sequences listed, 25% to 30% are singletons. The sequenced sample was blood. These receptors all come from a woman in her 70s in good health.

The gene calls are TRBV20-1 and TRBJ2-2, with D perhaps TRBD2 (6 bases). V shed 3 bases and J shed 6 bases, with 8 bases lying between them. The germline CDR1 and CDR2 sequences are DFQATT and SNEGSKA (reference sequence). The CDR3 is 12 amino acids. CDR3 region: CSASGSSGELFF. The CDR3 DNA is TGCAGTGCTAGCGGGAGCTCCGGGGAGCTGTTTTTT.

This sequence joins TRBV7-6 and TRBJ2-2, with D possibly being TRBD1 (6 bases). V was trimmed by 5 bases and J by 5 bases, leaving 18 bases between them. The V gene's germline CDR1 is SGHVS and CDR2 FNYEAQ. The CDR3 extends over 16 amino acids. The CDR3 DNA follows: TGTGCCAGCAGCGAAGATATACAGGGTTGGACCGGGGAGCTGTTTTTT. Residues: CASSEDIQGWTGELFF.

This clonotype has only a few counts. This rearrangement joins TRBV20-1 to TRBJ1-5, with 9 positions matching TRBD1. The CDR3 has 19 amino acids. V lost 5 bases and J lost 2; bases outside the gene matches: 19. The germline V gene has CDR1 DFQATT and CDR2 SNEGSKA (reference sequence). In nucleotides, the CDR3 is TGCAGTGCTGCCCGAAGTCCGGACAGGGGACATCTAGGCAATCAGCCCCAGCATTTT. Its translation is CSAARSPDRGHLGNQPQHF.

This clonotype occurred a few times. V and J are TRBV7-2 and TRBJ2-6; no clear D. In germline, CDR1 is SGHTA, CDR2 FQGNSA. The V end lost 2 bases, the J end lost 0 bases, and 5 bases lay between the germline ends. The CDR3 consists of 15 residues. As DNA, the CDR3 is TGTGCCAGCAGCTTACAGGTCTCTGGGGCCAACGTCCTGACTTTC. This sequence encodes CASSLQVSGANVLTF.

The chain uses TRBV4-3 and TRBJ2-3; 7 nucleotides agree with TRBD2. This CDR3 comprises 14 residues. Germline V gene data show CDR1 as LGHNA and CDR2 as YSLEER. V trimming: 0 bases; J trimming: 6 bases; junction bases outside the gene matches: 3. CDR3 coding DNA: TGCGCCAGCAGCCAAGATCGGGGGGAGGATACGCAGTATTTT. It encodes CASSQDRGEDTQYF.

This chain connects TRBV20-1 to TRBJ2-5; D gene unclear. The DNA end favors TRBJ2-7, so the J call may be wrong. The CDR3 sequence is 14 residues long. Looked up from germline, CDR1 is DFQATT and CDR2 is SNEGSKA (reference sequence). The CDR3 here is CSATQEFQTYEQYF. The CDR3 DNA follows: TGCAGTGCTACCCAGGAGTTCCAGACCTACGAGCAGTACTTC.

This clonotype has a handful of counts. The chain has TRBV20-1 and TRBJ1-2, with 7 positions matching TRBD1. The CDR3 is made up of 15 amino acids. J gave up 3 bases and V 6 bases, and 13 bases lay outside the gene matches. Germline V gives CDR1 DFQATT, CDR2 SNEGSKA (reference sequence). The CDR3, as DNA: TGCAGTGCACCGATACCAGGGGGGGGAGACTATGGCTACACCTTC. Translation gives CSAPIPGGGDYGYTF.

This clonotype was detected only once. Written as DNA, the CDR3 is TGTGCCAGTAGTGGAACGGCCTCCTACAATGAGCAGTTCTTC. Protein: CASSGTASYNEQFF. This chain uses TRBV19 with TRBJ2-1; no clear D. Germline CDR1 reads LNHDA; CDR2 reads SQIVND (reference sequence). This CDR3 has 14 residues. The V gene lost 5 bases and the J gene lost 0 bases, with 8 bases spanning the gap.

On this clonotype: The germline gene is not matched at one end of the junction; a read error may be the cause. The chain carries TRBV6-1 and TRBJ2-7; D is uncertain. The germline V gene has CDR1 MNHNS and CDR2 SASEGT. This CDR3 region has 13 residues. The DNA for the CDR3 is TGTGCCAGCAGTCCCCAAGGGATTTACGAGCACTACTTC. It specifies CASSPQGIYEHYF.

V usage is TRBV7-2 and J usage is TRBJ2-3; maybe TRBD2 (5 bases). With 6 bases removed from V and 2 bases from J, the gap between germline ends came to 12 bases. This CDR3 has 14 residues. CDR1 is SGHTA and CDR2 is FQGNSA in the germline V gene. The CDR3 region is CASRASSHTDTQYF. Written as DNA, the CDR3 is TGTGCCAGCAGGGCTAGCAGTCACACAGATACGCAGTATTTT.

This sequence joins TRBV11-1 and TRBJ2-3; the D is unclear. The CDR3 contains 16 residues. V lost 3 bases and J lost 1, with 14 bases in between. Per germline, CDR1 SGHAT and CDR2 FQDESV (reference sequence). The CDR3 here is CASSFVGGPGTDTQYF. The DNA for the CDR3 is TGTGCCAGCAGCTTTGTAGGCGGCCCCGGCACAGATACGCAGTATTTT. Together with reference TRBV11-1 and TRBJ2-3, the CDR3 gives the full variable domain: EAEVAQSPRYKITEKSQAVAFWCDPISGHATLYWYRQILGQGPELLVQFQDESVVDDSQLPKDRFSAERLKGVDSTLKIQPAELGDSAMYLCASSFVGGPGTDTQYFGPGTRLTVL.

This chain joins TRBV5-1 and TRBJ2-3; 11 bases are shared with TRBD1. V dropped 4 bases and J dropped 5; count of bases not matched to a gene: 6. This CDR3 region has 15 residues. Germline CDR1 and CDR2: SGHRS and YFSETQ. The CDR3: CASSTGQGGLDTQYF. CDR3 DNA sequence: TGCGCCAGCAGCACGGGACAGGGGGGATTAGATACGCAGTATTTT.

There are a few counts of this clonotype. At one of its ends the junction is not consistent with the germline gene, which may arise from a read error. The CDR3 protein is CASSPQFSWDEKLFF. Written as DNA, the CDR3 is TGTGCTAGCAGCCCCCAGTTCAGTTGGGATGAAAAACTGTTTTTT. The chain uses TRBV9 and TRBJ1-4; the D is unclear. This CDR3 has 15 amino acids. Germline CDR1 is SGDLS and CDR2 is YYNGEE. The full variable domain, in which reference TRBV9 and TRBJ1-4 provide the parts outside the CDR3, is DSGVTQTPKHLITATGQRVTLRCSPRSGDLSVYWYQQSLDQGLQFLIQYYNGEERAKGNILERFSAQQFPDLHSELNLSSLELGDSALYFCASSPQFSWDEKLFFGSGTQLSVL.

The CDR3 loop reads CASSLAGSKNIQYF. DNA for the CDR3: TGTGCCAGCAGCTTAGCCGGGTCCAAAAACATTCAGTACTTC. The gene calls are TRBV7-8 and TRBJ2-4; no clear D. Trimming stripped 0 bases from V and 2 bases from J, with 5 bases between. The CDR3 has 14 residues. Germline CDR1 SGHVS, CDR2 FQNEAQ.

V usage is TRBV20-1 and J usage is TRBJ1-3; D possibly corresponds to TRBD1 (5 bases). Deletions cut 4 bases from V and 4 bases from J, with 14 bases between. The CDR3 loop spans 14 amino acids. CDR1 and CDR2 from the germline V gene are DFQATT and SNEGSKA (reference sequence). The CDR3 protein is CSATDPRAGNTIYF. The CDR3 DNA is TGCAGTGCTACCGACCCCAGGGCGGGAAACACCATATATTTT.

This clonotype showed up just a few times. Here the CDR3 DNA reads TGTGCCAGCTCACCGCAGCAGGGAGGAGACACTGAAGCTTTCTTT. Protein sequence: CASSPQQGGDTEAFF. The chain couples TRBV18 to TRBJ1-1, with a possible D match to TRBD1 (5 bases). Germline V gives CDR1 KGHSH, CDR2 LQKENI. The CDR3 has 15 amino acids. The ends were cut back, 3 bases at V and 3 bases at J, with 14 bases in the middle.

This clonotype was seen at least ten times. CDR3 region: CASSLGGEEETQYF. The DNA for the CDR3 is TGTGCCAGCAGCCTTGGCGGGGAAGAGGAGACCCAGTACTTC. The rearrangement joins TRBV9 to TRBJ2-5, with TRBD2 as a possible D gene (6 bases). CDR3 length: 14 amino acids. From germline, CDR1 is SGDLS and CDR2 YYNGEE. V was shortened by 4 bases and J by 5 bases, with 15 bases between the two germline ends. Complete variable domain (other parts from reference TRBV9 and TRBJ2-5): DSGVTQTPKHLITATGQRVTLRCSPRSGDLSVYWYQQSLDQGLQFLIQYYNGEERAKGNILERFSAQQFPDLHSELNLSSLELGDSALYFCASSLGGEEETQYFGPGTRLLVL.

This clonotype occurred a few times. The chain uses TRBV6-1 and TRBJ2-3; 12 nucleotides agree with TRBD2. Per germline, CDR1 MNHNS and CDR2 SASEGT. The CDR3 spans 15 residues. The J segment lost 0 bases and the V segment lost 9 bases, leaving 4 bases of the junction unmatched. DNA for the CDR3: TGTGCCAGTCGGACTAGCGGGATCAGCACAGATACGCAGTATTTT. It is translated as CASRTSGISTDTQYF.

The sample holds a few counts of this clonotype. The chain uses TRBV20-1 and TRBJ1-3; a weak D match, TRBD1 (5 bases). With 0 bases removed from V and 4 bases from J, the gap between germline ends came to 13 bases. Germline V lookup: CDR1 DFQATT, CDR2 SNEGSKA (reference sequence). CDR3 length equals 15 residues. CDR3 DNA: TGCAGTGCTAGAGATGCGGGGGGAGGAGGAAACACCATATATTTT. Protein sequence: CSARDAGGGGNTIYF.

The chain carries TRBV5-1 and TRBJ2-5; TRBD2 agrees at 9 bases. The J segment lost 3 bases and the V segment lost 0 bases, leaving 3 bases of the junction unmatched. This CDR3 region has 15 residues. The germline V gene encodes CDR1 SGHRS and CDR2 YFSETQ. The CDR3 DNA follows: TGCGCCAGCAGCTTGGTGTCTAGCGGGAAAGAGACCCAGTACTTC. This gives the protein CASSLVSSGKETQYF.

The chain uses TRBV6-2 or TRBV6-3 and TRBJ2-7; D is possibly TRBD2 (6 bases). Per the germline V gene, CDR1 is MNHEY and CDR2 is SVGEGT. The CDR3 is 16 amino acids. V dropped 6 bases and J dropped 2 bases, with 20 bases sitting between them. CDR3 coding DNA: TGTGCCAGCAGCTTCCTCGACTCCGGCGGGGCCTACGAGCAGTACTTC. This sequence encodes CASSFLDSGGAYEQYF.

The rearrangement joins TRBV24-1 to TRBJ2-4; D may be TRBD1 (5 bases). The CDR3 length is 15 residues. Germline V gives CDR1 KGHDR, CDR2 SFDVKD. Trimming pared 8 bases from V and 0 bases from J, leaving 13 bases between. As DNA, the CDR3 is TGTGCCACCATACTCGACAGTCTAGCCAAAAACATTCAGTACTTC. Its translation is CATILDSLAKNIQYF.

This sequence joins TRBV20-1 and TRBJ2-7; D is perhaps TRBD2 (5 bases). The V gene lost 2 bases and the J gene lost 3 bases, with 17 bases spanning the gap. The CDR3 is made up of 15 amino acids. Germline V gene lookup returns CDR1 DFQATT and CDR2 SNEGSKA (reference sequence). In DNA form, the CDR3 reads TGCAGTGCTAGACTCCCCGGGATCAGGCACTACGAGCAGTACTTC. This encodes CSARLPGIRHYEQYF.

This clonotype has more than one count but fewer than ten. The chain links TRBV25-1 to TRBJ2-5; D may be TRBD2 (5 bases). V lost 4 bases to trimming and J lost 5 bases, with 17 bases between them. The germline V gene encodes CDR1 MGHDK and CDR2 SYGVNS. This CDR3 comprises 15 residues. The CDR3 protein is CASSGPRIRGETQYF. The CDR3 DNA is TGTGCCAGCAGTGGGCCTAGAATTCGGGGTGAGACCCAGTACTTC.

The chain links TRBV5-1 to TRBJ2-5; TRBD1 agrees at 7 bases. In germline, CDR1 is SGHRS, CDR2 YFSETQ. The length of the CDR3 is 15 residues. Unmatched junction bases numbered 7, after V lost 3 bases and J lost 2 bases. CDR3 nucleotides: TGCGCCAGCAGCTCCACAGGGGCTGGACAAGAGACCCAGTACTTC. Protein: CASSSTGAGQETQYF.

The CDR3 protein is CSASGVGGTFSTDTQYF. CDR3 in DNA: TGCAGTGCTAGTGGAGTGGGAGGGACTTTTTCCACAGATACGCAGTATTTT. The genes are TRBV20-1 and TRBJ2-3, with 7 bases fitting TRBD2. V gave up 3 bases and J gave up 2 bases; unmatched junction bases: 14. Germline V gene lookup returns CDR1 DFQATT and CDR2 SNEGSKA (reference sequence). The CDR3 totals 17 residues.

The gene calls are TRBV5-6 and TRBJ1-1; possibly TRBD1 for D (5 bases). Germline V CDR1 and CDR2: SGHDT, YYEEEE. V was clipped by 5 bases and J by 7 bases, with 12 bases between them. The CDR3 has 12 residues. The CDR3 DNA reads TGTGCCAGCAGGGGGGGGGGAGGTGAAGCTTTCTTT. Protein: CASRGGGGEAFF.

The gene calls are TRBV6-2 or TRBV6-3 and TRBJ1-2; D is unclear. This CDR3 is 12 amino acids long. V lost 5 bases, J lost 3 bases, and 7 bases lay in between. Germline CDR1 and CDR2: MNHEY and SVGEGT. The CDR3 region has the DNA TGTGCCAGCAGTGACGGGGACTATGGCTACACCTTC. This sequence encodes CASSDGDYGYTF.

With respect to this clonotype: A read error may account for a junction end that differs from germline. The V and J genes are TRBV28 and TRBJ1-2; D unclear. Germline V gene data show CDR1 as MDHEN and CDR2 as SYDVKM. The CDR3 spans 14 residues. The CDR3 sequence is CASSFPEGNHGYTF. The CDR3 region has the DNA TGCGCCAGCAGTTTCCCGGAGGGTAACCATGGCTACACCTTC.

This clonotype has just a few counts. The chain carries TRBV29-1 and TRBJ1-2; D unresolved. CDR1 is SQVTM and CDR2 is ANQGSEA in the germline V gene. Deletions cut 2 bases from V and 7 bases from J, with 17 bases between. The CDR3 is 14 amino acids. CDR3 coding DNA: TGCAGCGTTGAAAGTGGAGGCCCAGGCTCTGGCTACACCTTC. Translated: CSVESGGPGSGYTF.